Listed here is a single T cell receptor (beta chain). The CDR3 loop spans 15 amino acids. The germline gives CDR1 ENHRY, CDR2 SYGVKD. Trimming took 5 bases from V and 1 from J, leaving 15 bases between them. The repertoire was sequenced with immunoSEQ multiplex PCR; TCRdb's copy has only in-frame clones and lacks some. The sample contains about 53,000 clones, 80% to 95% of which appear only once. This entry is derived from a study of early stage breast cancer tumors. This TCR derives from a person aged 65-85 years with breast cancer. V and J are TRBV10-3 and TRBJ2-7; a possible D gene is TRBD2 (5 bases). Sequencing was carried out using blood. This CDR3 reads CAISRSAVESYEQYF. The CDR3 region has the DNA TGTGCCATCAGTAGGTCAGCGGTCGAATCCTACGAGCAGTACTTC.